The sequence of this T cell receptor (beta chain) was determined in a study of OX40 agonist ivuxolimab in advanced cancers. Repertoires were generated with immunoSEQ multiplex PCR, while TCRdb's copy carries only in-frame clones and drops some. The table includes approximately 100,000 clones, 70% to 90% detected once. The CDR3 runs 16 residues. CDR1 and CDR2 from the germline V gene are SGHRS and YFSETQ. V lost 2 bases to trimming and J lost 4 bases; unmatched junction nucleotides: 9. The receptor's source is an adult with an advanced solid tumor such as melanoma, head and neck, liver or kidney cancer. J is TRBJ2-3 and V is TRBV5-1; 8 nucleotides line up with TRBD1. Sequencing used CD4+ or CD8+ T cells sorted from blood, obtained in a trial of the OX40 agonist ivuxolimab. The DNA of the CDR3 is TGCGCCAGCAGCTTCGACAGGGGAGGACCCCCAGATACGCAGTATTTT. It translates to CASSFDRGGPPDTQYF.